The 27 T cell receptor beta chains presented below share a single source sample, sequenced in a study of regulatory T cells in long-lasting Graves disease. Investigators prepared the TCR beta libraries by applying iRepertoire HTBI primers and Arm-PCR of CDR3 regions. Via MiXCR, TCRdb re-called the multiplex PCR reads, giving one row per CDR3 protein. Of 400,000 to 500,000 distinct CDR3 sequences in the sample, less than 25% were seen once. Time point: persistent/refractory GD, antithyroid drugs over 5 years with positive TRAb. Researchers made the TCR library from RNA that was extracted from PBMCs. Sequencing used peripheral blood mononuclear cells (PBMCs), obtained when the disease was refractory, from a patient treated with antithyroid drugs. The receptors come from a female donor with Graves disease.

There are many counts of this clonotype. This chain's CDR3 is CASSFTLAAETQYF. DNA of the CDR3: TGTGCCAGCAGCTTCACACTAGCGGCAGAGACCCAGTACTTC. V and J are TRBV7-9 and TRBJ2-5; 8 nucleotides match TRBD2. Germline assignment: CDR1 SEHNR and CDR2 FQNEAQ (reference sequence). The CDR3 is 14 residues long. J gave up 4 bases and V 3 bases, and 4 bases lay outside the gene matches.

This clonotype was seen at least ten times. This sequence joins TRBV25-1 and TRBJ1-6; the D gene is possibly TRBD1 (5 bases). The germline V gene has CDR1 MGHDK and CDR2 SYGVNS. V was cut by 8 bases and J by 9 bases, with 11 bases left in between. CDR3 length: 12 amino acids. CDR3 bases: TGTGCCAGCGGAAGGGGAGGTTCACCCCTCCACTTT. The encoded protein is CASGRGGSPLHF.

This clonotype was recorded many times. The gene calls are TRBV11-2 and TRBJ2-7; D tentatively fits TRBD1 or TRBD2 (5 bases each). In germline, CDR1 is SGHAT, CDR2 FQNNGV. Trimming removed 6 bases from V and 10 bases from J, with 13 bases in between. CDR3 length equals 11 residues. The CDR3 sequence is CASSWPGPQYF. Here the CDR3 DNA reads TGTGCCAGCAGTTGGCCGGGACCACAGTACTTC.

This clonotype was counted at least ten times. V gene TRBV28 combines with J gene TRBJ1-1, with D hard to call. Germline-derived CDR1 and CDR2 are MDHEN and SYDVKM. Trimming shortened V by 3 bases and J by 4 bases, and 15 bases separated the two germline ends. The CDR3 runs 15 residues. CDR3 in DNA: TGTGCCAGCAGTTTGCCCTTCCTACCCCCCACTGAAGCTTTCTTT. This translates into CASSLPFLPPTEAFF.

The chain couples TRBV5-1 to TRBJ2-2; D is uncertain. Germline CDR1 SGHRS, CDR2 YFSETQ. The CDR3 length is 13 residues. V was clipped by 5 bases and J by 3 bases, with 8 bases between them. CDR3 nucleotide sequence: TGCGCCAGCAGTGGACCATACACCGGGGAGCTGTTTTTT. This sequence encodes CASSGPYTGELFF.

This clonotype was detected ten times or more. This sequence joins TRBV6-1 and TRBJ2-5; TRBD1 is a possible D gene (5 bases). This CDR3 is 15 amino acids long. V was clipped by 6 bases and J by 0 bases, with 14 bases between them. CDR1 and CDR2 (germline): MNHNS, SASEGT. In DNA, the CDR3 is TGTGCCAGCAGCATCACAGGATTCTACCAAGAGACCCAGTACTTC. Amino acids: CASSITGFYQETQYF.

This clonotype was counted ten times or more. The rearrangement links TRBV6-1 to TRBJ1-1; 9 nucleotides agree with TRBD1. Germline CDR1 MNHNS, CDR2 SASEGT. With V trimmed by 7 bases and J by 1 base, 4 bases remained unmatched. CDR3 length: 14 amino acids. As DNA, the CDR3 is TGTGCCAGCACCCGGGACAGGGCGAACACTGAAGCTTTCTTT. It codes for CASTRDRANTEAFF.

This clonotype has a count of ten or more. This chain connects TRBV20-1 to TRBJ1-1; no firm D call. Germline V gene sequence: CDR1 DFQATT, CDR2 SNEGSKA (reference sequence). This CDR3 has 15 residues. The V gene lost 1 base and the J gene lost 1 base, with 13 bases spanning the gap. DNA of the CDR3: TGCAGTGCTAGAGCCACACAAATTACGAACACTGAAGCTTTCTTT. This codes for CSARATQITNTEAFF.

This clonotype showed up many times. The rearrangement links TRBV2 to TRBJ1-1, with a tentative D call TRBD1 (5 bases). This CDR3 spans 15 amino acids. V shed 2 bases and J shed 0 bases, with 10 bases lying between them. The V gene's germline CDR1 is SNHLY and CDR2 FYNNEI. CDR3 in amino acids: CASSETRGMNTEAFF. CDR3 nucleotides: TGTGCCAGCAGTGAAACGCGGGGGATGAACACTGAAGCTTTCTTT.

This clonotype was observed many times. The chain employs TRBV19 and TRBJ1-4; no reliable D call. The CDR3 spans 13 residues. The germline V gene has CDR1 LNHDA and CDR2 SQIVND (reference sequence). Trimming removed 3 bases at V and 6 bases at J, with 8 bases between. Here the CDR3 reads CASSIQQDEKLFF. The CDR3 DNA sequence: TGTGCCAGTAGTATCCAACAAGATGAAAAACTGTTTTTT.

The chain has TRBV7-6 and TRBJ2-2; D perhaps matches TRBD1 (5 bases). The CDR3 consists of 15 residues. V dropped 2 bases and J dropped 5 bases, with 12 bases sitting between them. Germline assignment: CDR1 SGHVS and CDR2 FNYEAQ. The CDR3 spells CASSLIDRVTGELFF. CDR3 in DNA: TGTGCCAGCAGCTTAATCGACAGAGTGACCGGGGAGCTGTTTTTT. Drawing the rest from reference TRBV7-6 and TRBJ2-2, the complete variable domain is GAGVSQSPRYKVTKRGQDVALRCDPISGHVSLYWYRQALGQGPEFLTYFNYEAQQDKSGLPNDRFSAERPEGSISTLTIQRTEQRDSAMYRCASSLIDRVTGELFFGEGSRLTVL.

The chain carries TRBV20-1 and TRBJ2-4; 7 nucleotides agree with TRBD2. The V gene's germline CDR1 is DFQATT and CDR2 SNEGSKA (reference sequence). The CDR3 runs to 14 residues. CDR3 nucleotides: TGCAGCTCAACTAGCGATCCCCCGGGAGGCATTCAGTACTTC. The encoded protein is CSSTSDPPGGIQYF.

This chain links TRBV20-1 with TRBJ2-1; 12 nucleotides line up with TRBD2. This CDR3 spans 15 amino acids. CDR1 is DFQATT and CDR2 is SNEGSKA in the germline V gene (reference sequence). Unmatched junction bases numbered 7, after V lost 6 bases and J lost 4 bases. The DNA for the CDR3 is TGCAGTGCGGTCTCCGGGACTAGCGGGTACAATGAGCAGTTCTTC. It codes for CSAVSGTSGYNEQFF.

This clonotype has just one count. The V call is TRBV19, the J call TRBJ1-6, with TRBD1 identical over 7 bases. The CDR3 is 14 residues long. CDR1 and CDR2 (germline): LNHDA, SQIVND (reference sequence). V was pared by 4 bases and J by 10 bases, with 7 bases of the junction left unmatched. CDR3 amino acids: CASSTGQERSPLHF. The CDR3 DNA reads TGTGCCAGTAGTACTGGACAGGAAAGATCACCCCTCCACTTT.

This clonotype was observed many times. The chain joins TRBV7-8 to TRBJ2-7, with D perhaps TRBD2 (5 bases). The CDR3 loop spans 13 amino acids. Germline V gene lookup returns CDR1 SGHVS and CDR2 FQNEAQ. V dropped 5 bases and J dropped 2 bases, with 10 bases sitting between them. In nucleotides, the CDR3 is TGTGCCAGCAGCCCTTCGGGGACCTACGAGCAGTACTTC. The encoded protein is CASSPSGTYEQYF.

The chain is built from TRBV18 and TRBJ1-1; a possible D gene is TRBD1 (5 bases). V was shortened by 3 bases and J by 5 bases, with 19 bases between the two germline ends. The germline gives CDR1 KGHSH, CDR2 LQKENI. CDR3 size: 16 residues. CDR3 DNA sequence: TGTGCCAGCTCACCGTCCCCTCAGGGCTTGGGGACTGAAGCTTTCTTT. It encodes CASSPSPQGLGTEAFF.

This clonotype was recorded many times. V usage is TRBV5-1 and J usage is TRBJ2-4; no clear D. This CDR3 has 12 amino acids. Looked up from germline, CDR1 is SGHRS and CDR2 is YFSETQ. V dropped 4 bases and J dropped 6 bases, with 8 bases sitting between them. The CDR3 DNA is TGCGCCAGCAGCGAAGAACTAAACATTCAGTACTTC. Amino acids: CASSEELNIQYF.

This chain links TRBV5-8 with TRBJ1-4, with D possibly being TRBD1 (5 bases). The CDR3 contains 15 residues. V was cut by 1 base and J by 5 bases, with 12 bases left in between. Germline CDR1 reads SGHTS; CDR2 reads YDEGEE. CDR3 amino acids: CASSLLGTANEKLFF. The CDR3 nucleotides read TGTGCCAGCAGCTTGTTGGGGACCGCAAATGAAAAACTGTTTTTT.

This clonotype was detected many times. The gene calls are TRBV29-1 and TRBJ2-7; TRBD1 matches at 7 bases. Trimming at V came to 4 bases and at J to 6 bases, leaving 9 bases not matched to a gene. Germline V gene lookup returns CDR1 SQVTM and CDR2 ANQGSEA. This CDR3 is built from 13 residues. The CDR3 spells CSVGGTDPSEQYF. In DNA, the CDR3 is TGCAGCGTTGGAGGGACAGACCCTTCCGAGCAGTACTTC.

This chain connects TRBV5-1 to TRBJ2-1, with 12 positions matching TRBD2. V lost 9 bases, J lost 8 bases, and 9 bases stayed unmatched. CDR1 is SGHRS and CDR2 is YFSETQ in the germline V gene. The CDR3 length is 14 residues. The DNA for the CDR3 is TGCGCCACCGGGACTAGCGGGCCGTTAGATGAGCAGTTCTTC. Translating gives CATGTSGPLDEQFF.

This clonotype was counted many times. The J gene is TRBJ2-5, the V gene TRBV14, with no clear D. CDR3 length: 11 amino acids. V lost 3 bases to trimming and J lost 4 bases, with 3 bases between them. Looked up from germline, CDR1 is SGHDN and CDR2 is FVKESK. The CDR3 region is CASSHTETQYF. CDR3 nucleotides: TGTGCCAGCAGCCACACAGAGACCCAGTACTTC.

This clonotype was seen repeatedly, ten times or more. This chain joins TRBV6-5 and TRBJ1-1; D unclear. The CDR3 covers 14 residues. V was cut by 4 bases and J by 4 bases, with 13 bases left in between. Germline lookup yields CDR1 MNHEY and CDR2 SVGAGI. CDR3 sequence (DNA): TGTGCCAGCAGTTCTAGTGAGGGCCTCACTGAAGCTTTCTTT. Protein sequence: CASSSSEGLTEAFF.

To note about this clonotype: Possible read error: a much larger clone is one base away. V gene TRBV11-2 combines with J gene TRBJ1-3, with D uncertain. The CDR3 runs to 13 residues. Looked up from germline, CDR1 is SGHAT and CDR2 is FQNNGV. CDR3 nucleotide sequence: TGTGCCACCCAACTTGGGGTTGGAAACACCACATATTTT. Protein sequence: CATQLGVGNTTYF. The full variable domain, with the rest looked up from reference TRBV11-2 and TRBJ1-3, is EAGVAQSPRYKIIEKRQSVAFWCNPISGHATLYWYQQILGQGPKLLIQFQNNGVVDDSQLPKDRFSAERLKGVDSTLKIQPAKLEDSAVYLCATQLGVGNTTYFGEGSWLTVV.

CDR3 sequence: CASSLGLGNEQFF. CDR3 sequence (DNA): TGTGCCAGCAGCTTAGGGCTAGGCAATGAGCAGTTCTTC. The chain uses TRBV7-6 and TRBJ2-1; D uncertain. Per germline, CDR1 SGHVS and CDR2 FNYEAQ. V was clipped by 1 base and J by 6 bases, with 7 bases between them. The CDR3 covers 13 residues.

With respect to this clonotype: A single base separates this from a much larger clone, so it may be a read error. The chain recombines TRBV25-1 with TRBJ1-2; no clear D. Germline V CDR1 and CDR2: MGHDK, SYGVNS. Trimming left V 2 bases short and J 3 bases short, with 7 bases between. The CDR3 runs to 13 residues. CDR3 sequence reads: CASSEGKDYGYTF. In DNA, the CDR3 is TGTGCCAGCAGTGAAGGGAAGGACTATGGCTACACCTTC.

Regarding this clonotype: It may be a read error: a sequence one base away is much more abundant. No conserved phenylalanine or tryptophan ends this CDR3, so it is likely a read error. The chain links TRBV28 to TRBJ1-6; D is possibly TRBD1 (6 bases). CDR1 is MDHEN and CDR2 is SYDVKM in the germline V gene. There are 13 residues in the CDR3. V dropped 4 bases and J dropped 12 bases, with 13 bases sitting between them. The chain's CDR3 is CASSSYQGQPLHS. The CDR3 nucleotides are TGTGCCAGCAGTTCCTACCAGGGGCAACCCCTCCACTCT.

Comment on this clonotype: This may arise from a read error, as a much more abundant clone is one base away. This chain links TRBV6-1 with TRBJ2-5; D might be TRBD1 (5 bases). This CDR3 contains 13 residues. In germline, CDR1 is MNHNS, CDR2 SASEGT. The CDR3 region is CSSIQRTGETQYF. CDR3 sequence (DNA): TGTTCCAGCATTCAGCGAACAGGCGAGACCCAGTACTTC.